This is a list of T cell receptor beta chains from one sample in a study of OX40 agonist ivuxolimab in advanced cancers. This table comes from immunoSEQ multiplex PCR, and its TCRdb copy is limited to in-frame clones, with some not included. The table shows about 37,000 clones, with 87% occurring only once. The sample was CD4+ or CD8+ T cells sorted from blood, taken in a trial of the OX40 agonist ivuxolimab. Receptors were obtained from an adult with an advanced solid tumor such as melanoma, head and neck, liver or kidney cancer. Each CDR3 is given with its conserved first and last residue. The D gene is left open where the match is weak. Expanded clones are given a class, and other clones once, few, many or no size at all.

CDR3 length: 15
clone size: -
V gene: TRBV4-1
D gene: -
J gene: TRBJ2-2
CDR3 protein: CASSQEGRGAGELFF
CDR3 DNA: TGCGCCAGCAGCCAAGAAGGTCGGGGCGCCGGGGAGCTGTTTTTT

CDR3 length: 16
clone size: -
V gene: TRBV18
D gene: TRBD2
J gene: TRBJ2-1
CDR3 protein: CASSPGTSGVDNEQFF
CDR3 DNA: TGTGCCAGCTCACCAGGGACTAGCGGGGTGGACAATGAGCAGTTCTTC

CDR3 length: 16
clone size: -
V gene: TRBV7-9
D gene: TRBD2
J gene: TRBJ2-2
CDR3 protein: CASSNAGEGDTGELFF
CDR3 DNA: TGTGCCAGCAGTAACGCGGGGGAAGGGGACACCGGGGAGCTGTTTTTT

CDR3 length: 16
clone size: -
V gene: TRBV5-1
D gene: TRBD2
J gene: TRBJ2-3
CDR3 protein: CASSLETSGGPDTQYF
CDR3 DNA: TGCGCCAGCAGCTTGGAGACTAGCGGGGGGCCAGATACGCAGTATTTT

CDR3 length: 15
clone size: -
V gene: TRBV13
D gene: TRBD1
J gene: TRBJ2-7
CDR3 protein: CASSPQGDQSYEQYF
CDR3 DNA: TGTGCCAGCAGCCCGCAGGGGGATCAGTCCTACGAGCAGTACTTC

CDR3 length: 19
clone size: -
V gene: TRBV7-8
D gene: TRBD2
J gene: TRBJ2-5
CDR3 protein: CASSLVQGLAGEYQETQYF
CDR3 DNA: TGTGCCAGCAGCTTAGTCCAGGGACTAGCGGGGGAGTACCAAGAGACCCAGTACTTC

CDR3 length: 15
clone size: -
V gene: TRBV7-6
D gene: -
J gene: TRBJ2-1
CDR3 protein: CASSLESSWSGEQFF
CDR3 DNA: TGTGCCAGCAGCTTAGAATCTAGCTGGAGTGGTGAGCAGTTCTTC

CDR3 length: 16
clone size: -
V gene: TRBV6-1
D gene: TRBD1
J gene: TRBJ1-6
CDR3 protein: CASSEVSGQGNSPLHF
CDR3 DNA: TGTGCCAGCAGTGAAGTTTCGGGACAGGGGAATTCACCCCTCCACTTT

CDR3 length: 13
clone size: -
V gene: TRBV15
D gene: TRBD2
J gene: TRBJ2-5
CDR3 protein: CATSAAGEETQYF
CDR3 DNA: TGTGCCACCAGCGCTGCGGGGGAAGAGACCCAGTACTTC

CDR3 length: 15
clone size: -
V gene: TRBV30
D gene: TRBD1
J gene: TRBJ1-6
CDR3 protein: CAWSYGQGGNSPLHF
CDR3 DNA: TGTGCCTGGAGTTATGGACAGGGTGGGAATTCACCCCTCCACTTT

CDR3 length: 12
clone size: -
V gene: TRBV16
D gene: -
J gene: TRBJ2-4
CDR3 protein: CASGGGKNIQYF
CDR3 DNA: TGTGCCAGCGGGGGCGGGAAAAACATTCAGTACTTC

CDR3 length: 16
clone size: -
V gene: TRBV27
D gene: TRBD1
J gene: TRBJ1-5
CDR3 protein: CASSLGTGAYNQPQHF
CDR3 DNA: TGTGCCAGCAGTTTGGGGACAGGGGCATACAATCAGCCCCAGCATTTT

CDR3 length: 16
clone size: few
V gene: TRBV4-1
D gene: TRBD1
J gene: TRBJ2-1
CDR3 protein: CASSPLGDRGGNEQFF
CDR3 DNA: TGCGCCAGCAGCCCCCTCGGGGACAGGGGGGGCAATGAGCAGTTCTTC

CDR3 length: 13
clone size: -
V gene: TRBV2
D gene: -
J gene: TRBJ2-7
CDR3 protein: CASSRGSFYEQYF
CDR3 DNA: TGTGCCAGCAGTAGGGGTAGCTTCTACGAGCAGTACTTC

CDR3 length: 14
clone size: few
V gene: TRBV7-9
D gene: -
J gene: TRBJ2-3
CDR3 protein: CASSSPRSTDTQYF
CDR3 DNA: TGTGCCAGCAGCTCACCCAGGAGCACAGATACGCAGTATTTT

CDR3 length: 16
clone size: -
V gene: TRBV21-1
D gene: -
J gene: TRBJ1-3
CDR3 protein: CASSTNSGMGGNTIYF
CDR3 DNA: TGTGCCAGCAGCACTAATAGCGGGATGGGCGGAAACACCATATATTTT

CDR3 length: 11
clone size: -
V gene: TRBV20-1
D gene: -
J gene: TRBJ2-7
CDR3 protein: CSARRQGEQYF
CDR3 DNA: TGCAGTGCTAGAAGGCAGGGCGAGCAGTACTTC

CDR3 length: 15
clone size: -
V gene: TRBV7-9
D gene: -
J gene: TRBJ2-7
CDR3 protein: CASSLEVGRGDEQYF
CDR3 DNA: TGTGCCAGCAGCTTAGAGGTGGGGCGGGGCGACGAGCAGTACTTC

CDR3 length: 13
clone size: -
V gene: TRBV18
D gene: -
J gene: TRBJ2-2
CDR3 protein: CASSSNSAGELFF
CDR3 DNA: TGTGCCAGCTCGTCGAACTCCGCCGGGGAGCTGTTTTTT

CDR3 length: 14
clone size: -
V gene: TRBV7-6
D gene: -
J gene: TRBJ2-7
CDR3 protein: CASSLAGGDSEQYF
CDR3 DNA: TGTGCCAGCAGCTTAGCGGGGGGGGACAGTGAGCAGTACTTC

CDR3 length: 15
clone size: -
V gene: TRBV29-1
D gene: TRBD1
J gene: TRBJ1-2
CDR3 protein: CSGSTWDRDLTLYTF
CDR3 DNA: TGCAGCGGGTCCACATGGGACAGGGACTTAACCCTCTACACCTTC

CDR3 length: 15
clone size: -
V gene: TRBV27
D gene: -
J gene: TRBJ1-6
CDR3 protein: CASSHSAGANSPLHF
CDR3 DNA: TGTGCCAGCAGTCACTCAGCAGGGGCTAATTCACCCCTCCACTTT

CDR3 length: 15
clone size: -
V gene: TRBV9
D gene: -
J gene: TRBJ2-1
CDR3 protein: CASSVAGLGYNEQFF
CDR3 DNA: TGTGCCAGCAGCGTAGCAGGGTTAGGATACAATGAGCAGTTCTTC

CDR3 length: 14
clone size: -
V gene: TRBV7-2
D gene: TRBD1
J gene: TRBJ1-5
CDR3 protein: CASSADRGYQPQHF
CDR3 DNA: TGTGCCAGCAGCGCGGACAGGGGGTATCAGCCCCAGCATTTT

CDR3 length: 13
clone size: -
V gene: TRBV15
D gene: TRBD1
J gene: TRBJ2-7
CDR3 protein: CATSIDRAYEQYF
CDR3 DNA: TGTGCCACCAGCATAGACAGGGCCTACGAGCAGTACTTC

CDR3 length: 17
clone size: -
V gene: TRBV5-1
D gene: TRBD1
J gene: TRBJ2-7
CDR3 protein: CASSPSPPGTGDYEQYF
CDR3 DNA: TGCGCCAGCAGCCCCTCGCCCCCCGGGACAGGGGACTACGAGCAGTACTTC

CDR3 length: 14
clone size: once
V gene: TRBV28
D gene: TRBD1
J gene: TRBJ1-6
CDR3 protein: CASSLTGTNSPLHF
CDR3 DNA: TGTGCCAGCAGTTTGACAGGGACTAATTCACCCCTCCACTTT

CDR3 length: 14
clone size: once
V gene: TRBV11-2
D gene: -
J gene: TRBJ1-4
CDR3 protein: CASSSEARGEKLFF
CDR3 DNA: TGTGCCAGCAGCTCTGAGGCAAGGGGGGAAAAACTGTTTTTT

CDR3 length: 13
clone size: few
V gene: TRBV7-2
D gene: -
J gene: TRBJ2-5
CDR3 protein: CASSATSSQTQYF
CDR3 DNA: TGTGCCAGCAGCGCAACTAGTTCCCAGACCCAGTACTTC

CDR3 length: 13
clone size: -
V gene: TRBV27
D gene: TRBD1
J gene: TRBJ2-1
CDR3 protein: CASSWTGGYEQFF
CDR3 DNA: TGTGCCAGCAGTTGGACAGGGGGCTATGAGCAGTTCTTC

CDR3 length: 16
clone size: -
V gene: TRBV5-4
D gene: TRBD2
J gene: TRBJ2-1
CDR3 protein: CASSLTSGGAGNEQFF
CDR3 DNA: TGTGCCAGCAGCTTGACTAGCGGGGGTGCCGGCAATGAGCAGTTCTTC

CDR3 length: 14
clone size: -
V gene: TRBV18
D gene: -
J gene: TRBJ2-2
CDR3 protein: CASPSGAEPGELFF
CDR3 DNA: TGTGCCAGCCCCTCCGGGGCGGAGCCCGGGGAGCTGTTTTTT

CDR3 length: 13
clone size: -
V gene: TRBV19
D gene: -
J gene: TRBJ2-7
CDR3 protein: CASSIGSSNEQYF
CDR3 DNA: TGTGCCAGTAGTATAGGTAGCTCCAACGAGCAGTACTTC

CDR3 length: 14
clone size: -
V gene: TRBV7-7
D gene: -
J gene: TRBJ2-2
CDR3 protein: CASSPGTNTGELFF
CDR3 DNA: TGTGCCAGCAGCCCCGGGACTAACACCGGGGAGCTGTTTTTT

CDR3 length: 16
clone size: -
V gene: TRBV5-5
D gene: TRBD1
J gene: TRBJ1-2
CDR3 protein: CASSSFKDTGGSGYTF
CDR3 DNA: TGTGCCAGCAGCTCCTTTAAAGATACAGGGGGCTCTGGCTACACCTTC

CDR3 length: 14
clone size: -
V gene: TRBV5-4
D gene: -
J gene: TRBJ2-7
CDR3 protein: CASSRPGTSSEQYF
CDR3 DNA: TGTGCCAGCAGCCGACCAGGGACCTCCTCCGAGCAGTACTTC

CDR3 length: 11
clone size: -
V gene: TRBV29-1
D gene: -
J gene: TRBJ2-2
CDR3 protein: CSVEESGELFF
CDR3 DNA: TGCAGCGTTGAGGAATCCGGGGAGCTGTTTTTT

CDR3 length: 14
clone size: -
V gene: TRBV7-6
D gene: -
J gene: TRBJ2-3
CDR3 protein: CASSLERPQDTQYF
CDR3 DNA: TGTGCCAGCAGCTTAGAACGCCCCCAAGATACGCAGTATTTT

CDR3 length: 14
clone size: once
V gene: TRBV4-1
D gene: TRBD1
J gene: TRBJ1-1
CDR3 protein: CASSPPDRATEAFF
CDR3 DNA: TGCGCCAGCAGCCCTCCGGACAGGGCCACTGAAGCTTTCTTT

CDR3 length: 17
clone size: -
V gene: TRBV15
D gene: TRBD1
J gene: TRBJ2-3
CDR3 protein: CATSRPGTGGFTDTQYF
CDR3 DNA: TGTGCCACCAGCAGACCAGGGACAGGGGGATTTACAGATACGCAGTATTTT

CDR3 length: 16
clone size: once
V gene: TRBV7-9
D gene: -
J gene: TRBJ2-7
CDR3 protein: CASSSRYDKGSYEQYF
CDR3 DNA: TGTGCCAGCAGCTCACGATATGACAAAGGCTCCTACGAGCAGTACTTC

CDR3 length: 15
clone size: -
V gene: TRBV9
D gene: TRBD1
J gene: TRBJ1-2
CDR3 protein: CASSVDGQGADGYTF
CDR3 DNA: TGTGCCAGCAGCGTAGACGGACAGGGTGCTGATGGCTACACCTTC

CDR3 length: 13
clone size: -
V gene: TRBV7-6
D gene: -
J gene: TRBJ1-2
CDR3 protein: CASSLGPTGGYTF
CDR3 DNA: TGTGCCAGCAGCTTAGGGCCGACGGGTGGCTACACCTTC

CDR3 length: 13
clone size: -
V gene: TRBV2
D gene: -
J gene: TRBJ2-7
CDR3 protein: CASSVWRGSEQYF
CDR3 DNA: TGTGCCAGCAGTGTATGGAGGGGAAGCGAGCAGTACTTC

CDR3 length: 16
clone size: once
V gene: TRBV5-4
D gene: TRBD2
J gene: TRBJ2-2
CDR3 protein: CASTSGSGGFNGELFF
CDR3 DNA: TGTGCCAGCACCTCGGGAAGCGGGGGGTTTAACGGGGAGCTGTTTTTT

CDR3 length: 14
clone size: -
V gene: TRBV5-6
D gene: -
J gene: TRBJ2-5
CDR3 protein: CASIQNVYQETQYF
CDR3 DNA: TGTGCCAGCATCCAAAACGTGTACCAAGAGACCCAGTACTTC

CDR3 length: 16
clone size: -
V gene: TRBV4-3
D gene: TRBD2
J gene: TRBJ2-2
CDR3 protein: CASSQDPRTSAEELFF
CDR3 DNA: TGCGCCAGCAGCCAAGACCCCCGGACTAGCGCTGAGGAGCTGTTTTTT